This T cell receptor beta chain was captured by sequencing in a study of regulatory T cells in long-lasting Graves disease. Study background: Patients with new Graves' disease had used antithyroid drugs below 3 months. General study results and limits: It was possible that the small sample size reduced accuracy.

The time point denotes: newly diagnosed GD, antithyroid drugs for less than 3 months. Construction of the TCR library relied on RNA isolated from PBMCs. CDR1 is MNHEY and CDR2 is SMNVEV in the germline V gene (reference sequence). V dropped 4 bases and J dropped 2 bases, with 10 bases sitting between them. The CDR3 covers 14 residues. Both iRepertoire HTBI primers and Arm-PCR of CDR3 regions were used to build the TCR beta libraries. One entry per CDR3 protein, called by TCRdb with MiXCR from the multiplex PCR reads. The profile shows around 250,000 distinct CDR3 sequences, about 20% of them singletons. For this clonotype: Its antigen is not identified.

This sample was also put to use in a study of T cells in Graves' hyperthyroidism and ophthalmopathy. Turning to that study: Initially, a first-round RT-PCR of the TCR CDR3 employed the HTBI primer set.

The sequence was obtained from a woman aged 25 to 39 with Graves disease. V usage is TRBV27 and J usage is TRBJ2-3, with D perhaps TRBD1 or TRBD2 (5 bases each). The sequences come from peripheral blood mononuclear cells (PBMCs), collected at new diagnosis, from a patient treated with antithyroid drugs. The CDR3 sequence: CASSSSRATDTQYF. CDR3 DNA sequence: TGTGCCAGCAGTTCTAGCAGGGCCACAGATACGCAGTATTTT.